Below, 21 T cell receptor beta chains from the same sample are listed, as sequenced in a study of control samples from healthy donors and cancer patients. Sequencing was performed with immunoSEQ multiplex PCR; in TCRdb, only in-frame clones are kept and a portion is missing. In the table there are some 250,000 clones, over 75% of which are singletons. Sequencing was done on a sample of PBMCs. The receptors shown here come from a woman in her sixties with lung cancer.

The V call is TRBV9, the J call TRBJ2-7; 7 nucleotides line up with TRBD1. The CDR3 is made up of 17 amino acids. The germline gives CDR1 SGDLS, CDR2 YYNGEE. V trimming: 0 bases; J trimming: 1 base; junction bases outside the gene matches: 10. This chain's CDR3 is CASSVGPGTALSYEQYF. CDR3 in DNA: TGTGCCAGCAGCGTAGGGCCCGGGACAGCATTGTCCTACGAGCAGTACTTC. Using reference TRBV9 and TRBJ2-7 for the parts outside the CDR3, the full variable domain is DSGVTQTPKHLITATGQRVTLRCSPRSGDLSVYWYQQSLDQGLQFLIQYYNGEERAKGNILERFSAQQFPDLHSELNLSSLELGDSALYFCASSVGPGTALSYEQYFGPGTRLTVT.

The rearrangement uses TRBV3-1 (or the pseudogene TRBV3-2) and TRBJ1-5, with D unclear. There are 14 residues in the CDR3. V lost 1 base and J 4 bases, leaving 8 bases between the germline ends. CDR1 LGHDT and CDR2 YNNKEL come from the germline V gene (reference sequence). The CDR3 is CASSQVRGNQPQHF. Written as DNA, the CDR3 is TGTGCCAGCAGCCAAGTTCGGGGAAATCAGCCCCAGCATTTT.

The rearrangement uses TRBV28 and TRBJ2-7, with no clear D. Germline V gene lookup returns CDR1 MDHEN and CDR2 SYDVKM. Trimming took 7 bases from V and 7 from J, leaving 17 bases between them. This CDR3 contains 13 residues. This chain's CDR3 is CASIPAGLQEQYF. CDR3 bases: TGTGCCAGCATCCCGGCAGGCCTTCAGGAGCAGTACTTC.

CDR3 residues: CASSLYRGSNYGYTF. CDR3 sequence (DNA): TGTGCCAGCAGTTTATACCGGGGATCGAACTATGGCTACACCTTC. The chain employs TRBV28 and TRBJ1-2; D is uncertain. Trimming pared 1 base from V and 2 bases from J, leaving 11 bases between. Germline assignment: CDR1 MDHEN and CDR2 SYDVKM. There are 15 residues in the CDR3.

This clone was counted once. This sequence joins TRBV23-1 and TRBJ2-1; 7 bases are shared with TRBD2. TRBV23-1 is classed as an ORF, of uncertain function. The CDR3 is 17 residues long. V lost 2 bases, J lost 2 bases, and 9 bases stayed unmatched. The CDR3 loop reads CASSQTSGMYPYNEQFF. The CDR3 DNA reads TGCGCCAGCAGTCAAACGAGCGGGATGTACCCCTACAATGAGCAGTTCTTC.

V gene TRBV14 combines with J gene TRBJ2-5; D gene ambiguous. Trimming pared 0 bases from V and 4 bases from J, leaving 12 bases between. The germline V gene encodes CDR1 SGHDN and CDR2 FVKESK. CDR3 length equals 15 residues. This CDR3 reads CASSQDIRSGETQYF. DNA for the CDR3: TGTGCCAGCAGCCAAGATATCAGGTCGGGAGAGACCCAGTACTTC.

The rearrangement uses TRBV5-4 and TRBJ1-4, with 7 bases fitting TRBD1. The CDR3 length is 16 residues. Germline V gives CDR1 SGHNT, CDR2 YYREEE (reference sequence). The J segment lost 0 bases and the V segment lost 2 bases, leaving 4 bases of the junction unmatched. The CDR3, as DNA: TGTGCCAGCAGCTTCGGGGGACAGACAACTAATGAAAAACTGTTTTTT. Protein: CASSFGGQTTNEKLFF.

The rearrangement uses TRBV19 and TRBJ2-2; TRBD1 is a possible D gene (6 bases). The V and J ends lost 6 bases and 6 bases respectively, with 11 bases between them. This CDR3 has 13 amino acids. Germline V gene data show CDR1 as LNHDA and CDR2 as SQIVND (reference sequence). CDR3 sequence (DNA): TGTGCCAGTAGAATACAGGGACCCGGGGAGCTGTTTTTT. Protein product: CASRIQGPGELFF.

This clone was detected only a few times. The V gene is TRBV7-2, the J gene TRBJ2-7; 10 bases match TRBD2. Losses at the gene ends were 1 base for V and 6 bases for J; bases not matched to a gene: 6. CDR1 SGHTA and CDR2 FQGNSA come from the germline V gene. There are 15 residues in the CDR3. Here the CDR3 reads CASSLELAGGVEQYF. CDR3 nucleotide sequence: TGTGCCAGCAGCTTAGAGTTAGCGGGAGGAGTCGAGCAGTACTTC. The full variable domain, in which reference TRBV7-2 and TRBJ2-7 provide the parts outside the CDR3, is GAGVSQSPSNKVTEKGKDVELRCDPISGHTALYWYRQSLGQGLEFLIYFQGNSAPDKSGLPSDRFSAERTGGSVSTLTIQRTQQEDSAVYLCASSLELAGGVEQYFGPGTRLTVT.

V and J are TRBV12-3 or TRBV12-4 and TRBJ2-5; no clear D. CDR3 length: 11 amino acids. Between the trimmed V and J ends, which lost 3 bases and 5 bases, there was a span of 4 bases. The CDR3 sequence: CASSFTETQYF. The CDR3 DNA reads TGTGCCAGCAGTTTCACGGAGACCCAGTACTTC.

This clone was seen more than once but under ten times. Other DNA sequences within the sample encode an identical CDR3. V usage is TRBV19 and J usage is TRBJ2-3; TRBD2 matches 12 bases. Trimming took 2 bases from V and 2 from J; bases not matched to a gene: 2. The CDR3 runs 16 residues. The germline CDR1 and CDR2 sequences are LNHDA and SQIVND (reference sequence). The CDR3 DNA reads as TGTGCCAGTAGTATACTAGCGGGGGGGTCCACAGATACGCAGTATTTT. Encoded protein: CASSILAGGSTDTQYF.

This rearrangement joins TRBV9 to TRBJ2-7; 9 positions agree with TRBD2. The CDR3 extends over 16 amino acids. Trimming took 0 bases from V and 3 from J; bases not matched to a gene: 7. Germline V gene lookup returns CDR1 SGDLS and CDR2 YYNGEE. For the CDR3, the DNA is TGTGCCAGCAGCGTAGATCAGACTAGCGGTTACTACGAGCAGTACTTC. This sequence encodes CASSVDQTSGYYEQYF.

This chain links TRBV18 with TRBJ2-2; a possible D gene is TRBD1 (6 bases). The V and J ends lost 5 bases and 7 bases respectively, with 11 bases between them. The CDR3 runs to 13 residues. Per the germline V gene, CDR1 is KGHSH and CDR2 is LQKENI. Written as DNA, the CDR3 is TGTGCCAGCTCAGAGGACAGAGACGGGGAGCTGTTTTTT. Residues: CASSEDRDGELFF.

The chain joins TRBV5-6 to TRBJ2-3; D unresolved. The CDR3 consists of 11 residues. The V gene lost 3 bases and the J gene lost 9 bases, with 8 bases spanning the gap. Germline V gene sequence: CDR1 SGHDT, CDR2 YYEEEE. In DNA form, the CDR3 reads TGTGCCAGCAGCTACGTAGGGACGCAGTATTTT. Its translation is CASSYVGTQYF.

This rearrangement joins TRBV19 to TRBJ2-2; D is unresolved. Per germline, CDR1 LNHDA and CDR2 SQIVND (reference sequence). V lost 6 bases and J lost 7, with 12 bases in between. The CDR3 length is 13 residues. CDR3 DNA sequence: TGTGCCAGTAGCCGTGGCGTCGACGGGGAGCTGTTTTTT. Translating gives CASSRGVDGELFF. The entire variable domain, with the rest obtained from reference TRBV19 and TRBJ2-2, is as follows: DGGITQSPKYLFRKEGQNVTLSCEQNLNHDAMYWYRQDPGQGLRLIYYSQIVNDFQKGDIAEGYSVSREKKESFPLTVTSAQKNPTAFYLCASSRGVDGELFFGEGSRLTVL.

The gene calls are TRBV10-1 and TRBJ2-1; D call uncertain. Trimming took 2 bases from V and 7 from J, leaving 6 bases between them. This CDR3 comprises 12 residues. Looked up from germline, CDR1 is WNHNN and CDR2 is SYGVQD (reference sequence). The CDR3 sequence: CASSERANEQFF. CDR3 DNA sequence: TGCGCCAGCAGTGAGCGGGCAAATGAGCAGTTCTTC.

The rearrangement joins TRBV7-9 to TRBJ2-4; D may match TRBD1 or TRBD2 (5 bases each). This CDR3 spans 14 amino acids. Germline V CDR1 and CDR2: SEHNR, FQNEAQ (reference sequence). The ends were cut back, 3 bases at V and 5 bases at J, with 11 bases in the middle. The CDR3 DNA is TGTGCCAGCAGCTTTCTCAGGGACCAAAACATTCAGTACTTC. Protein sequence: CASSFLRDQNIQYF. Full variable domain (remainder filled in from reference TRBV7-9 and TRBJ2-4): DTGVSQNPRHKITKRGQNVTFRCDPISEHNRLYWYRQTLGQGPEFLTYFQNEAQLEKSRLLSDRFSAERPKGSFSTLEIQRTEQGDSAMYLCASSFLRDQNIQYFGAGTRLSVL.

There are a few counts of this clone. The chain links TRBV29-1 to TRBJ2-7; D gene unclear. The CDR3 spans 11 residues. The V gene lost 4 bases and the J gene lost 5 bases, with 9 bases spanning the gap. The germline gives CDR1 SQVTM, CDR2 ANQGSEA. The CDR3 protein is CSVGLANEQYF. The CDR3 DNA reads TGCAGCGTTGGATTGGCCAACGAGCAGTACTTC.

This sequence joins TRBV13 and TRBJ2-1, with TRBD2 matching over 10 bases. V gave up 5 bases and J gave up 5 bases; unmatched junction bases: 6. The CDR3 extends over 15 amino acids. The germline CDR1 and CDR2 sequences are PRHDT and FYEKMQ (reference sequence). The CDR3 DNA follows: TGTGCCAGCAGCCCTAAGCGGGGGGGCAACAATGAGCAGTTCTTC. This translates into CASSPKRGGNNEQFF. The full variable domain, its missing parts supplied by reference TRBV13 and TRBJ2-1, is AAGVIQSPRHLIKEKRETATLKCYPIPRHDTVYWYQQGPGQDPQFLISFYEKMQSDKGSIPDRFSAQQFSDYHSELNMSSLELGDSALYFCASSPKRGGNNEQFFGPGTRLTVL.

This clone was seen only once. The chain is built from TRBV19 and TRBJ2-1, with 7 bases fitting TRBD2. The ends lost 1 base at V and 4 bases at J; junction bases unmatched: 4. The CDR3 is made up of 15 amino acids. Germline lookup yields CDR1 LNHDA and CDR2 SQIVND (reference sequence). The CDR3 reads CASSIASGSYNEQFF. CDR3 sequence (DNA): TGTGCCAGTAGTATAGCTAGCGGCAGTTACAATGAGCAGTTCTTC.

The gene calls are TRBV28 and TRBJ2-7; 8 bases are shared with TRBD2. The CDR3 runs to 14 residues. The junction had 4 bases not matched to a gene; V was cut back by 2 bases and J by 4 bases. The germline V gene has CDR1 MDHEN and CDR2 SYDVKM. CDR3 sequence: CASSLAGGGYEQYF. The CDR3 DNA sequence: TGTGCCAGCAGTTTAGCGGGGGGCGGGTACGAGCAGTACTTC.